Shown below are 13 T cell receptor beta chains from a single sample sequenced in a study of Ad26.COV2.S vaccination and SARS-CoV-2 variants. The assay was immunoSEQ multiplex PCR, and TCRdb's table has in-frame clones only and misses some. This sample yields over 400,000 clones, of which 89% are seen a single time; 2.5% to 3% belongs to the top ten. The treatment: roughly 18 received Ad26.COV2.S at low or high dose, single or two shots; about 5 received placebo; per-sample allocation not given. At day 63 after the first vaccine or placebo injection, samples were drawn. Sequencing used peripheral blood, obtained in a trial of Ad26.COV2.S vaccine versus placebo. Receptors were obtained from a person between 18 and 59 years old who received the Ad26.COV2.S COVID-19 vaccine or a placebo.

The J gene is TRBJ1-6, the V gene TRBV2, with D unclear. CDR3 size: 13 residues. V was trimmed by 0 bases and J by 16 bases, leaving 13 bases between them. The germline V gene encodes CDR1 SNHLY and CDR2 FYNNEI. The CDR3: CASSEARDQVLHF. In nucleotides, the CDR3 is TGTGCCAGCAGTGAAGCCCGGGATCAGGTACTCCACTTT.

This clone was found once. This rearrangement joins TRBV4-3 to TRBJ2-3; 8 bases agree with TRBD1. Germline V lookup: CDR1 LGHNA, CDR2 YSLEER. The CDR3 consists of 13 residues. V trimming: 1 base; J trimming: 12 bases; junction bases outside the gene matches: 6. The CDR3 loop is CASSQATGTGQYF. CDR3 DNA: TGCGCCAGCAGCCAAGCCACCGGGACAGGCCAGTATTTT.

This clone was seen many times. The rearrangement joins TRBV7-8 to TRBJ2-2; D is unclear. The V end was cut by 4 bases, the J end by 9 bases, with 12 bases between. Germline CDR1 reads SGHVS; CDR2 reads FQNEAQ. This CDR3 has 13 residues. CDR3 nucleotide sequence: TGTGCCAGCAGCTCTCAACGGCAGCGGGAGCTGTTTTTT. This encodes CASSSQRQRELFF.

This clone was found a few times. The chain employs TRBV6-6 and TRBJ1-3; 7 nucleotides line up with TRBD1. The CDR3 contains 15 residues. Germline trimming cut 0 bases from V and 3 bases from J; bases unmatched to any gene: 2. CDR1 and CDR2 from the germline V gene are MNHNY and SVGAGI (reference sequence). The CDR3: CASSYSRGFGNTIYF. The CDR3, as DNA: TGTGCCAGCAGTTACTCCAGGGGGTTTGGAAACACCATATATTTT.

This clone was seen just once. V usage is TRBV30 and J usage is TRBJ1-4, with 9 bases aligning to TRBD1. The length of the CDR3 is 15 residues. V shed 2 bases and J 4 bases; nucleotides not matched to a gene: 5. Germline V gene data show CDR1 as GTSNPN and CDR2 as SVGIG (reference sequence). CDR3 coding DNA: TGTGCCTGGAGTCTCAACAGGGGGCTTAATGAAAAACTGTTTTTT. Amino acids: CAWSLNRGLNEKLFF.

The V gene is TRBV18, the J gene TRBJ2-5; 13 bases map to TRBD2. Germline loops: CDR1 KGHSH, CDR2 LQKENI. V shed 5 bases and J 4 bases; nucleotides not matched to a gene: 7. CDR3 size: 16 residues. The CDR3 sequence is CASSAGLAGEGETQYF. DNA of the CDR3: TGTGCCAGCTCAGCCGGACTAGCGGGAGAGGGAGAGACCCAGTACTTC.

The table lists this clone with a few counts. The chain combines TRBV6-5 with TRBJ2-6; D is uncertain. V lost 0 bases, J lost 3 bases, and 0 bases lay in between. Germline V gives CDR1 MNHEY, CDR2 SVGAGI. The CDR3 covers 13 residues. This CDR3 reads CASSYSGANVLTF. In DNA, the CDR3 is TGTGCCAGCAGTTACTCTGGGGCCAACGTCCTGACTTTC.

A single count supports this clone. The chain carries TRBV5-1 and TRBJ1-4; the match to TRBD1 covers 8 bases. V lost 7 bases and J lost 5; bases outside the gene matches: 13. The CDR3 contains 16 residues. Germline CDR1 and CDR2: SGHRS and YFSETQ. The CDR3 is CASGLNPTGENEKLFF. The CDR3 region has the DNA TGCGCCAGCGGCCTTAACCCGACAGGGGAAAATGAAAAACTGTTTTTT.

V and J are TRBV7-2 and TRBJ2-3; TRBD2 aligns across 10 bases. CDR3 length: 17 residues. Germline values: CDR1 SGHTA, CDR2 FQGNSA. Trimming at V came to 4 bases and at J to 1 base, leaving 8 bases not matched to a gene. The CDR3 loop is CASSSPSGGVRTDTQYF. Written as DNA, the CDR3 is TGTGCCAGCAGCTCCCCTAGCGGGGGAGTTCGCACAGATACGCAGTATTTT.

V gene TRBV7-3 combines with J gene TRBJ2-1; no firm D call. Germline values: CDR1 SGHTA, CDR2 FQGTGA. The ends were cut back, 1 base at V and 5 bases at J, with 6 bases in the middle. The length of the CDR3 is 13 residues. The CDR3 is CASSLNQDNEQFF. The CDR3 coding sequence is TGTGCCAGCAGCTTAAACCAGGACAATGAGCAGTTCTTC.

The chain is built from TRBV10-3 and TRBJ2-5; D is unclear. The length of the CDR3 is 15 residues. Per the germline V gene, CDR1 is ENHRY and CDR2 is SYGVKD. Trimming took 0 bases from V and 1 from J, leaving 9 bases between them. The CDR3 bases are TGTGCCATCAGTGAGTCCTTGGACGGCCAAGAGACCCAGTACTTC. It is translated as CAISESLDGQETQYF.

CDR3 sequence (DNA): TGCGCCAGCAGCTTGGGCCGTTCAACTAATGAAAAACTGTTTTTT. Encoded protein: CASSLGRSTNEKLFF. The rearrangement joins TRBV5-1 to TRBJ1-4; D gene uncertain. The germline gives CDR1 SGHRS, CDR2 YFSETQ. V was shortened by 0 bases and J by 0 bases, with 6 bases between the two germline ends. CDR3 length: 15 amino acids.

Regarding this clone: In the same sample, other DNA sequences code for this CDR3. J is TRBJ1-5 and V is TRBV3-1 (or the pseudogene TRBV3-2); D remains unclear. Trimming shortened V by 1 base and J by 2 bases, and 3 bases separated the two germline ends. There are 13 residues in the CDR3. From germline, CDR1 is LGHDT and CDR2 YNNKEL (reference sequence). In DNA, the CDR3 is TGTGCCAGCAGCCAAGGGCGCAATCAGCCCCAGCATTTT. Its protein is CASSQGRNQPQHF.